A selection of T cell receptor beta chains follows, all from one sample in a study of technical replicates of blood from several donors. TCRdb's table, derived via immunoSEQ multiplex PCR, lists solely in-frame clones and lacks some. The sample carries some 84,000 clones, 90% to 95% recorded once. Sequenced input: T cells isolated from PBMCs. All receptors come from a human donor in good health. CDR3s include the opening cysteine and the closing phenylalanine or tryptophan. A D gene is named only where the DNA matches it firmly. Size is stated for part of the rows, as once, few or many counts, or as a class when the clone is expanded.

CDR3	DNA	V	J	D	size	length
CASSVGGSTDTQYF	TGTGCCAGCAGCGTAGGAGGGTCCACAGATACGCAGTATTTT	TRBV9	TRBJ2-3	.	.	14
CASSQNHGSSEAFF	TGTGCCAGCAGCCAAAATCACGGGTCCTCTGAAGCTTTCTTT	TRBV6-5	TRBJ1-1	.	.	14
CASSWRDSWGTVGTEAFF	TGTGCCAGCAGTTGGCGGGACAGTTGGGGGACGGTCGGCACTGAAGCTTTCTTT	TRBV25-1	TRBJ1-1	TRBD1	.	18
CASSQGTGRSYEQYF	TGCGCCAGCAGCCAAGGGACAGGCCGTTCATACGAGCAGTACTTC	TRBV4-1	TRBJ2-7	TRBD1	.	15
CASSEAAGGPETQYF	TGTGCCAGCAGTGAAGCAGCGGGAGGGCCAGAGACCCAGTACTTC	TRBV6-1	TRBJ2-5	TRBD2	few	15
CASRGWLGQGAYEQYF	TGTGCCAGTAGGGGGTGGCTGGGACAGGGTGCCTACGAGCAGTACTTC	TRBV19	TRBJ2-7	TRBD1	.	16
CASSAGMNTEAFF	TGTGCCAGCAGTGCAGGGATGAACACTGAAGCTTTCTTT	TRBV6-1	TRBJ1-1	.	.	13
CASSIEGRVASGRSTGELFF	TGTGCCAGTAGTATAGAGGGTAGGGTGGCTAGCGGGAGAAGCACCGGGGAGCTGTTTTTT	TRBV19	TRBJ2-2	TRBD2	.	20
CASSIGTIWETQYF	TGTGCCAGTAGTATAGGAACTATTTGGGAGACCCAGTACTTC	TRBV19	TRBJ2-5	.	.	14
CAGEGAGYTF	TGTGCCGGAGAAGGTGCTGGCTACACCTTC	TRBV6-6	TRBJ1-2	.	.	10
CAIQLAGAEDTQYF	TGTGCCATCCAGCTAGCGGGAGCAGAAGATACGCAGTATTTT	TRBV10-3	TRBJ2-3	TRBD2	.	14
CATSRDEETQYF	TGTGCCACCAGCAGAGATGAGGAGACCCAGTACTTC	TRBV15	TRBJ2-5	.	once	12
CASSLGRVLAGELFF	TGCGCCAGCAGCTTGGGCAGGGTGTTAGCAGGGGAGCTGTTTTTT	TRBV5-1	TRBJ2-2	.	.	15
CASSLRYGGRSYEQYF	TGTGCCAGCAGTTTGAGATACGGCGGGAGATCCTACGAGCAGTACTTC	TRBV27	TRBJ2-7	TRBD2	.	16
CASTPGRRGTDTQYF	TGTGCCAGCACCCCTGGGAGGAGGGGCACAGATACGCAGTATTTT	TRBV6-6	TRBJ2-3	.	once	15
CAWEPGPHEQYF	TGTGCCTGGGAGCCTGGGCCCCACGAGCAGTACTTC	TRBV30	TRBJ2-7	.	.	12
CASSLDRGLTDTQYF	TGTGCCAGCAGCTTGGACAGGGGCCTCACAGATACGCAGTATTTT	TRBV5-6	TRBJ2-3	TRBD1	.	15
CASSYSTGVGETQYF	TGTGCCAGCAGTTACTCGACGGGGGTTGGAGAGACCCAGTACTTC	TRBV6-5	TRBJ2-5	.	once	15
CASRSLEGNYEQYF	TGTGCCAGCAGAAGCCTGGAGGGAAACTACGAGCAGTACTTC	TRBV6-1	TRBJ2-7	.	.	14
CASSLAGGLAAQETQYF	TGTGCCAGCAGCTTAGCGGGGGGACTAGCGGCCCAAGAGACCCAGTACTTC	TRBV7-6	TRBJ2-5	TRBD2	.	17
CASSLAGTLDEQYF	TGCGCCAGCAGCTTGGCGGGGACATTAGACGAGCAGTACTTC	TRBV5-1	TRBJ2-7	.	.	14
CASTDADRGYQETQYF	TGTGCCAGCACCGATGCGGACAGGGGATATCAAGAGACCCAGTACTTC	TRBV11-2	TRBJ2-5	TRBD1	few	16
CASSLSRAASGSYNEQFF	TGTGCCAGCAGCTTAAGCCGCGCGGCTAGCGGATCATACAATGAGCAGTTCTTC	TRBV11-2	TRBJ2-1	TRBD2	few	18
CASSCVSALWQGTDTQYF	TGTGCCAGCTCTTGCGTTTCCGCACTTTGGCAGGGGACAGATACGCAGTATTTT	TRBV6-4	TRBJ2-3	.	.	18
CASSLETETDTQYF	TGCGCCAGCAGCTTAGAGACAGAAACAGATACGCAGTATTTT	TRBV5-1	TRBJ2-3	.	.	14
CASSLEAGDFETQYF	TGTGCCAGCAGCTTAGAAGCGGGAGATTTTGAGACCCAGTACTTC	TRBV11-1	TRBJ2-5	TRBD2	.	15
CASSEVRLAGVGDTQYF	TGTGCCAGCAGTGAAGTCAGACTAGCGGGAGTTGGGGATACGCAGTATTTT	TRBV25-1	TRBJ2-3	TRBD2	.	17
CASSPPGLADSYEQYF	TGTGCCAGCAGCCCTCCGGGACTAGCGGATTCCTACGAGCAGTACTTC	TRBV7-8	TRBJ2-7	TRBD2	.	16
CASSPGDRGNEQFF	TGTGCCAGCAGCCCGGGGGACAGGGGGAATGAGCAGTTCTTC	TRBV5-8	TRBJ2-1	TRBD1	.	14
CASLPRDSILYEQYF	TGTGCCAGCCTGCCACGGGACAGTATATTGTACGAGCAGTACTTC	TRBV2	TRBJ2-7	TRBD1	.	15
CASSDGRINGYTF	TGTGCCAGCAGTGATGGCAGGATAAATGGCTACACCTTC	TRBV2	TRBJ1-2	.	.	13
CASSLRDSGANVLTF	TGTGCCAGCAGCCTACGAGACTCTGGGGCCAACGTCCTGACTTTC	TRBV13	TRBJ2-6	.	.	15
CASSLNLEASGISYEQYF	TGTGCCAGCAGTTTAAACTTAGAGGCTAGCGGTATCTCCTACGAGCAGTACTTC	TRBV28	TRBJ2-7	TRBD2	.	18
CASSLGGSSYEQYF	TGTGCCAGCAGCTTAGGTGGTAGCTCCTACGAGCAGTACTTC	TRBV13	TRBJ2-7	.	.	14
CASSFGSSYEQYF	TGTGCCAGCAGCTTCGGTAGCAGCTACGAGCAGTACTTC	TRBV5-6	TRBJ2-7	.	.	13
CASSKREGLDTQYF	TGTGCCAGTAGTAAGCGGGAGGGCCTGGATACGCAGTATTTT	TRBV19	TRBJ2-3	TRBD2	.	14
CASSATGLAGGYIDTQYF	TGTGCCAGCAGCGCCACCGGACTAGCGGGAGGGTATATAGATACGCAGTATTTT	TRBV2	TRBJ2-3	TRBD2	.	18
CASSQEANGRTDQETQYF	TGCGCCAGCAGCCAAGAGGCGAACGGGAGGACGGACCAAGAGACCCAGTACTTC	TRBV4-3	TRBJ2-5	TRBD2	.	18
CASSPGGGYGYTF	TGTGCCAGCAGTCCAGGGGGAGGCTATGGCTACACCTTC	TRBV6-1	TRBJ1-2	TRBD1	.	13
CASGLGASGSSDTQYF	TGTGCTAGTGGTTTGGGCGCTAGCGGGAGTTCAGATACGCAGTATTTT	TRBV12-5	TRBJ2-3	TRBD2	.	16
CASSLWTGATDTQYF	TGTGCCAGCAGTTTATGGACAGGGGCGACAGATACGCAGTATTTT	TRBV27	TRBJ2-3	TRBD1	.	15